The rows below give T cell receptor beta chains drawn from one sample of a study of blood T cell repertoires in COVID-19. The assay was immunoSEQ multiplex PCR, and TCRdb's table has in-frame clones only and misses some. The sample lists roughly 200,000 clones; 85% to 90% were seen once. The sequenced sample consisted of peripheral blood. Source of these receptors: a man aged 35-49 years with active or convalescent COVID-19. The CDR3 runs from the conserved cysteine through the conserved F or W. The D gene is left open where the match is weak. Expanded clones are given a class, and other clones once, few, many or no size at all.

cdr3_aa	cdr3_nt	j_call	v_call	d_call	clone_size
CASRMQDSGNTIYF	TGCGCCAGCAGGATGCAGGACTCTGGAAACACCATATATTTT	TRBJ1-3	TRBV5-1	-	-
CASSLWGELGANVLTF	TGCGCCAGCAGCTTGTGGGGCGAACTCGGGGCCAACGTCCTGACTTTC	TRBJ2-6	TRBV5-1	-	-
CASSSGTTRDEQFF	TGCGCCAGCAGCTCGGGGACAACGAGGGATGAGCAGTTCTTC	TRBJ2-1	TRBV5-1	-	-
CASSSPGTGFDEQFF	TGTGCCAGCAGCTCCCCCGGGACAGGGTTCGATGAGCAGTTCTTC	TRBJ2-1	TRBV7-6	TRBD1	-
CASSLAGTSGGASNEQFF	TGTGCCAGCAGCTTAGCCGGGACTAGCGGGGGGGCAAGCAATGAGCAGTTCTTC	TRBJ2-1	TRBV11-3	TRBD2	-
CASSPLGGQPQHF	TGTGCCAGCAGCCCGCTGGGGGGTCAGCCCCAGCATTTT	TRBJ1-5	TRBV4-2	-	-
CASTPGEQETQYF	TGTGCCAGCACCCCAGGGGAACAAGAGACCCAGTACTTC	TRBJ2-5	TRBV11-2	-	-
CASSLYLGVEKLFF	TGTGCCAGCAGTTTATACTTAGGGGTTGAAAAACTGTTTTTT	TRBJ1-4	TRBV28	-	-
CASRDRDRGGTEAFF	TGTGCCAGCAGGGACCGGGACAGGGGCGGCACTGAAGCTTTCTTT	TRBJ1-1	TRBV5-4	TRBD1	-
CASSPGASYEQYF	TGTGCCAGCAGCCCCGGTGCGTCCTACGAGCAGTACTTC	TRBJ2-7	TRBV13	-	-
CASRSGGGTDTQYF	TGTGCCAGCAGAAGCGGGGGGGGCACAGATACGCAGTATTTT	TRBJ2-3	TRBV6-5	TRBD2	-
CASSLAAYNEQFF	TGTGCCAGCAGTCTAGCGGCTTACAATGAGCAGTTCTTC	TRBJ2-1	TRBV6-5	TRBD2	once
CASSLQTGYANEKLFF	TGTGCCAGCAGTTTACAGACAGGTTATGCTAATGAAAAACTGTTTTTT	TRBJ1-4	TRBV28	-	-
CASSLGTPGELFF	TGTGCCAGCAGTCTAGGGACACCCGGGGAGCTGTTTTTT	TRBJ2-2	TRBV12-3/TRBV12-4	-	-
CSVEEGQPYEQYF	TGCAGCGTTGAGGAGGGACAGCCCTACGAGCAGTACTTC	TRBJ2-7	TRBV29-1	-	-
CASSEGWASNEQFF	TGTGCCAGCAGTGAAGGATGGGCAAGCAATGAGCAGTTCTTC	TRBJ2-1	TRBV6-1	-	-
CASSYYGTGLAEAFF	TGTGCCAGCAGTTACTACGGGACAGGGTTGGCTGAAGCTTTCTTT	TRBJ1-1	TRBV6-5	TRBD1	-
CSARQNYGYTF	TGCAGCGCTCGACAGAACTATGGCTACACCTTC	TRBJ1-2	TRBV29-1	-	-
CASSMGQGGGSPLHF	TGTGCCAGTAGTATGGGACAGGGGGGTGGATCACCCCTCCACTTT	TRBJ1-6	TRBV19	TRBD1	many
CASSVSEGGTDTQYF	TGTGCCAGCAGCGTATCTGAGGGTGGCACAGATACGCAGTATTTT	TRBJ2-3	TRBV9	-	-
CASSQDAGGISPLHF	TGTGCCAGCAGCCAAGATGCAGGGGGGATTTCACCCCTCCACTTT	TRBJ1-6	TRBV14	TRBD1	few
CASSGGGSSYEQYF	TGTGCCAGTAGTGGCGGGGGCAGCTCCTACGAGCAGTACTTC	TRBJ2-7	TRBV19	-	-
CASNTGLPGSDTQYF	TGTGCCAGCAATACCGGACTGCCGGGGTCAGATACGCAGTATTTT	TRBJ2-3	TRBV27	-	once
CASSLDRGTEAFF	TGTGCCAGCAGTCTTGACCGGGGGACTGAAGCTTTCTTT	TRBJ1-1	TRBV12-3/TRBV12-4	-	-
CASSYSEGRGVDEQFF	TGTGCCAGCAGTTACTCTGAGGGGAGGGGGGTAGATGAGCAGTTCTTC	TRBJ2-1	TRBV6-6	-	-
CASSLVGGQETQYF	TGCGCCAGCAGCTTGGTCGGGGGACAAGAGACCCAGTACTTC	TRBJ2-5	TRBV5-1	-	many